The entry below describes one T cell receptor (beta chain). There is no known antigen for this receptor. Base qualities are not provided; no much larger clone lies one nucleotide away. The CDR3, from cysteine to phenylalanine, totals 15 residues. Kept here is only the CDR3 DNA, which spans 45 bases and is read in frame from base 1. Looking up the germline V gene (reference sequence) yields CDR1 LGHDT and CDR2 YNNKEL. Trimmed from V: 4 bases; trimmed from J: 4 bases; junction bases lacking a gene match: 7. The data were obtained in a study of blood T cell repertoires in COVID-19 (dated by TCRdb to about 2020). Background on the whole study: Samples covering the acute and convalescent phases of COVID-19 were provided by collaborators in the United States, Italy and Spain. The prospective study material was composed of cDNA or gDNA derived from T cells, B-cell-depleted T cells, or PBMCs. Deeply sampled blood TCRbeta repertoires from subjects exposed to, actively infected with, or recovered from COVID-19 were included in the dataset. The repertoires were released in a freely available public database intended as a resource for research on the immune response to SARS-CoV-2. Samples were obtained from the ongoing ImmuneRACE study (first 160 participants) and from about 1,300 subjects provided by 6 global collaborators. A de-identified subject ID, COVID-19 status, age in years and sex were almost always included in the sample metadata. Where available, HLA class I and class II types were obtained from metadata supplied by the sample provider rather than from assay-based typing. General findings and caveats noted by the study authors: The amount of clinical and demographic metadata varied by source and participant and was provided uncurated.

Each collaborating institution followed its own protocols to collect whole blood in K2EDTA tubes. For TCRbeta analysis, collaborators shipped samples as frozen whole blood, isolated PBMCs, or DNA extracted from either of those sample types. TCRbeta CDR3 regions were amplified from genomic DNA using the immunoSEQ Assay, a bias-controlled multiplex PCR. In the authors' own workflow: The number of nucleated cells in each sample was estimated by amplification of reference gene primers within the assay. Sequence reads were collapsed and filtered to measure the absolute abundance of every unique TCRbeta CDR3 rearrangement. For each sample, productive Simpson clonality was calculated as the square root of Simpson's diversity index over productive rearrangements. TCRdb's version of the immuneACCESS table is confined to in-frame rearrangements and falls short of the full clone set. An unresolved V gene accounts for under half of the shortfall where checked; the remainder is of unknown origin. The DNA gave D and trimming, while V, J and clone size come from that table. Across this sample there are about 120,000 clones, with about 79% seen only once. The ten most abundant clones make up roughly 2.1% of the sample.

Sequenced material: peripheral blood. This receptor was taken from a man aged 70-80 years with acute or convalescent COVID-19. This receptor chain uses TRBV3-1 (or the pseudogene TRBV3-2) and TRBJ1-2; 9 junctional bases match TRBD1. The CDR3 corresponds to CASSPGTGFGYGYTF. In nucleotide form, the sequence is TGTGCCAGCAGCCCCGGGACAGGGTTTGGCTATGGCTACACCTTC.